This T cell receptor beta chain emerged from a study of cytomegalovirus exposure and HLA in healthy donors. On this clone itself: What it recognizes is unknown.

Unrecorded immune exposures were likely, despite nominal health at sampling. Study-wide results and caveats: CMV antigen specificity was confirmed in vitro for three CMV-associated chains. A later analysis showed that HLA-associated TCR beta chains had undergone more clonal expansion than equally common others. In a later analysis, an Asian-associated ancestry cluster reportedly showed fewer N-insertions than the 666-donor mean.

Primers: 60 Vbeta forward and 13 Jbeta reverse. Generated by immunoSEQ multiplex PCR, the TCRdb table keeps only in-frame clones and is missing some. Of over 85,000 clones listed, roughly 66% were seen once; the top ten hold roughly 2.2%. The CDR3 runs to 13 residues. Germline V CDR1 and CDR2: SQVTM, ANQGSEA. V was cut by 6 bases and J by 6 bases, with 15 bases left in between. The receptor was derived from a man between 25 and 39 years old in good health and CMV-seronegative. The sequencing input was PBMCs. The chain employs TRBV29-1 and TRBJ2-1, with a weak D call TRBD1 (7 bases). The CDR3 sequence: CSVDRQGGNEQFF. The CDR3 DNA sequence: TGCAGCGTCGATAGACAGGGAGGCAATGAGCAGTTCTTC.